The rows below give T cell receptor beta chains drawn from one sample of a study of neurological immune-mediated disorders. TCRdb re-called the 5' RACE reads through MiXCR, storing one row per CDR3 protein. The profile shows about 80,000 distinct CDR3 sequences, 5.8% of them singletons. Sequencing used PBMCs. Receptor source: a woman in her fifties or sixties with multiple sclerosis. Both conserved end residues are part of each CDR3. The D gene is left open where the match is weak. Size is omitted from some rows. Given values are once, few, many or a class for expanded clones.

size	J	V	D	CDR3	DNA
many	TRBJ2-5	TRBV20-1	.	CSSYPTGRETQYF	TGCAGTAGTTACCCAACAGGGAGGGAGACCCAGTACTTC
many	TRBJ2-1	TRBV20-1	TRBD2	CSASGLAGGRNEQFF	TGCAGTGCCAGTGGCCTAGCGGGGGGGCGTAATGAGCAGTTCTTC
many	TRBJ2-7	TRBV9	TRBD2	CASSEGTSGKNEQYF	TGTGCCAGCAGCGAAGGGACTAGCGGGAAGAACGAGCAGTACTTC
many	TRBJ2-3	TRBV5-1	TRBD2	CASSLSLVRTRSTDTQYF	TGCGCCAGCAGCTTGTCCCTGGTAAGGACTAGGAGCACAGATACGCAGTATTTT
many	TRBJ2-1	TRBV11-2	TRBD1	CASCETGGVNEQFF	TGTGCCAGCTGTGAGACAGGGGGAGTGAATGAGCAGTTCTTC
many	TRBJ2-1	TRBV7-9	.	CASSLEGFEAYNEQFF	TGTGCCAGCAGCTTAGAAGGGTTTGAGGCCTACAATGAGCAGTTCTTC
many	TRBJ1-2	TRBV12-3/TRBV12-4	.	CASSLALESYGYTF	TGTGCCAGCAGTTTAGCGCTGGAGTCCTATGGCTACACCTTC
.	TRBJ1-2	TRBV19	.	CTSSISDRSYGYTF	TGTACCAGTAGTATTTCAGACAGGAGCTATGGCTACACCTTC
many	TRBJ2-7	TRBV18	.	CASSPNRIDYEQYF	TGTGCCAGCTCACCGAACAGGATTGACTACGAGCAGTACTTC
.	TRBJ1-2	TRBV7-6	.	CASSKGSLQGYAGYTF	TGTGCCAGCAGTAAAGGGTCTTTGCAGGGATACGCGGGCTACACCTTC
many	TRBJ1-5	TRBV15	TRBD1	CATSRRGRGNQPQHF	TGTGCCACCAGCAGGAGGGGGCGAGGCAATCAGCCCCAGCATTTT
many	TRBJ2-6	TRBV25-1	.	CASSRRTSGANVLTF	TGTGCCAGCAGTAGAAGAACCTCTGGGGCCAACGTCCTGACTTTC
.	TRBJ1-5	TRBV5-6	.	CASSFGINYSNQPQHF	TGTGCCAGCAGCTTCGGGATAAACTATAGCAATCAGCCCCAGCATTTT
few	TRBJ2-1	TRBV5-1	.	CASSLRAQPEQFF	TGCGCCAGCAGCTTGAGGGCACAGCCTGAGCAGTTCTTC
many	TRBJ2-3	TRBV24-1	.	CATSDFAPSGSTDTQYF	TGTGCCACCAGTGATTTCGCCCCCTCCGGCAGCACAGATACGCAGTATTTT
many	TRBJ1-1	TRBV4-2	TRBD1	CASSKQGGLNTEAFF	TGTGCCAGCAGCAAACAGGGGGGATTGAACACTGAAGCTTTCTTT
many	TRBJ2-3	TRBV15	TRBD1	CATSRGGQGTDTQYF	TGTGCCACCAGCAGAGGGGGACAGGGCACAGATACGCAGTATTTT
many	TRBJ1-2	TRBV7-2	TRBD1	CASSSLITQGYGYTF	TGTGCCAGCAGCTCACTTATAACACAGGGGTATGGCTACACCTTC
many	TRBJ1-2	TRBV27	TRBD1	CASSLNRGTYGYTF	TGTGCCAGCAGCCTAAACAGGGGAACATATGGCTACACCTTC
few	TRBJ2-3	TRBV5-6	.	CASSYFRASRADTQYF	TGTGCCAGCAGCTACTTCCGGGCCTCGAGAGCAGATACGCAGTATTTT
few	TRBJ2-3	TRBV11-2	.	CASSLVGGVPDTQYF	TGTGCCAGCAGCTTAGTAGGCGGGGTGCCAGATACGCAGTATTTT
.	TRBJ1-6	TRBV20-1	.	CSDPDQGDNSPLHF	TGCAGTGACCCCGACCAAGGGGATAATTCACCCCTCCACTTT
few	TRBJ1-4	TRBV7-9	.	CASSLGFSTNEKLFF	TGTGCCAGCAGCTTGGGGTTTTCAACTAATGAAAAACTGTTTTTT
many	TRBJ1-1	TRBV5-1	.	CASSRSEGVNTEAFF	TGCGCCAGCAGCCGTTCCGAAGGGGTGAACACTGAAGCTTTCTTT
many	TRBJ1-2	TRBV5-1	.	CASSRERNYGYTF	TGCGCCAGCAGTCGCGAGAGGAACTATGGCTACACCTTC
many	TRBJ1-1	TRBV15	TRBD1	CATSRGTNRGNTEAFF	TGTGCCACCAGCAGGGGTACAAACAGGGGGAACACTGAAGCTTTCTTT
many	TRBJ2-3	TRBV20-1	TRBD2	CSARSGGARDTQYF	TGCAGTGCGCGGAGCGGGGGGGCAAGAGATACGCAGTATTTT
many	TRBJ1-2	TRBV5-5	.	CASSFESTRGYGYTF	TGTGCCAGCAGCTTCGAATCAACCAGGGGCTATGGCTACACCTTC
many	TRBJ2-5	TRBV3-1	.	CASSPWTAQETQYF	TGTGCCAGCAGCCCTTGGACTGCCCAAGAGACCCAGTACTTC
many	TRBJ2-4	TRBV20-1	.	CSARDLTTQAKNIQYF	TGCAGTGCTAGAGATCTTACGACTCAAGCCAAAAACATTCAGTACTTC
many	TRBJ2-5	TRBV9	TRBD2	CASSSGLAGRETQYF	TGTGCCAGCAGCTCCGGACTAGCGGGCCGAGAGACCCAGTACTTC
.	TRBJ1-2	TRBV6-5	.	CASTQTGTLYGYTF	TGTGCCAGCACCCAAACAGGGACGCTCTATGGCTACACCTTC
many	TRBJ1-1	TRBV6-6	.	CASSPLQGNTEAFF	TGTGCCAGCAGTCCACTACAGGGGAACACTGAAGCTTTCTTT
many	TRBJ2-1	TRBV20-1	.	CSARKQMGLYEQFF	TGCAGTGCTAGAAAACAAATGGGTCTCTATGAGCAGTTCTTC
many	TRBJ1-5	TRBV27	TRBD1	CASSLDRDQPQHF	TGTGCCAGCAGTCTGGACAGGGATCAGCCCCAGCATTTT
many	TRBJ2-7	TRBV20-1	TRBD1	CSASWDRSEQYF	TGCAGTGCTAGTTGGGACAGAAGCGAGCAGTACTTC